Below, 16 T cell receptor beta chains from the same sample are listed, as sequenced in a study of cytomegalovirus exposure and HLA in healthy donors. This PCR relied on a set of 60 Vbeta primers and 13 Jbeta primers. The assay was immunoSEQ multiplex PCR, and TCRdb's table has in-frame clones only and misses some. This repertoire shows some 180,000 clones, 60% to 85% found once; its top ten account for over 2.5%. Sequencing used PBMCs. These receptors originate from a male donor in good health and CMV-seronegative.

The gene calls are TRBV5-1 and TRBJ2-1, with 8 bases lining up with TRBD2. This CDR3 spans 14 amino acids. CDR1 is SGHRS, CDR2 YFSETQ, per germline. The ends lost 3 bases at V and 6 bases at J; junction bases unmatched: 5. The CDR3 region has the DNA TGCGCCAGCAGCTCGCCGCGGGGGGCCAATGAGCAGTTCTTC. Translated, it gives CASSSPRGANEQFF.

The chain carries TRBV6-6 and TRBJ2-2; TRBD2 matches at 12 bases. CDR3 length: 16 residues. Germline values: CDR1 MNHNY, CDR2 SVGAGI (reference sequence). Losses at the gene ends were 5 bases for V and 5 bases for J; bases not matched to a gene: 6. The CDR3 DNA reads as TGTGCCAGCAGTAGACCTAGCGGGAGGGTTACCGGGGAGCTGTTTTTT. Translated, it gives CASSRPSGRVTGELFF.

The chain's CDR3 is CASSAEADTQYF. The CDR3 coding sequence is TGCGCCAGCAGCGCGGAGGCAGATACGCAGTATTTT. This sequence joins TRBV5-1 and TRBJ2-3, with D possibly being TRBD2 (5 bases). V lost 4 bases to trimming and J lost 4 bases, with 7 bases between them. Germline loops: CDR1 SGHRS, CDR2 YFSETQ. CDR3 length: 12 residues.

The chain has TRBV7-9 and TRBJ1-1; the D is unclear. Germline loops: CDR1 SEHNR, CDR2 FQNEAQ (reference sequence). There are 13 residues in the CDR3. Trimming left V 3 bases short and J 1 base short, with 6 bases between. CDR3 sequence reads: CASSFTGNTEAFF. CDR3 bases: TGTGCCAGCAGCTTCACGGGGAACACTGAAGCTTTCTTT.

This clone was picked up one time. In DNA form, the CDR3 reads TGTGCCAGCAGCCGCAGGGGCAATCAGCCCCAGCATTTT. Protein: CASSRRGNQPQHF. The chain links TRBV28 to TRBJ1-5; perhaps TRBD1 as D (5 bases). The ends were cut back, 6 bases at V and 2 bases at J, with 8 bases in the middle. Germline CDR1 and CDR2: MDHEN and SYDVKM. The CDR3 is made up of 13 amino acids.

The J gene is TRBJ2-5, the V gene TRBV6-5; possible D gene TRBD2, 6 bases. The J call may be mistaken, given a closer DNA end match to TRBJ2-7. CDR1 is MNHEY, CDR2 SVGAGI, per germline. The CDR3 runs 15 residues. CDR3 region: CASSYDSGGLYEQYF. The CDR3 DNA sequence: TGTGCCAGCAGTTACGACTCAGGAGGGCTCTACGAGCAGTACTTC.

The chain carries TRBV7-2 and TRBJ2-5, with 7 bases aligning to TRBD1. With V trimmed by 5 bases and J by 2 bases, 8 bases remained unmatched. This CDR3 spans 15 amino acids. Germline CDR1 reads SGHTA; CDR2 reads FQGNSA. This CDR3 reads CASSPLGTVQETQYF. The CDR3, as DNA: TGTGCCAGCAGCCCGCTCGGGACAGTACAAGAGACCCAGTACTTC.

This clone was picked up a small number of times. The J gene is TRBJ1-2, the V gene TRBV28; D ambiguous. The CDR3 covers 13 residues. Germline values: CDR1 MDHEN, CDR2 SYDVKM. Trimming took off 8 bases at V and 2 bases at J, with 12 bases between the two ends. The CDR3 sequence: CASLQYPNYGYTF. The CDR3 DNA sequence: TGTGCCAGCCTCCAGTACCCAAACTATGGCTACACCTTC.

CDR3 protein: CASTLLAGPNYGYTF. CDR3 sequence (DNA): TGTGCCAGCACTCTCCTAGCGGGGCCTAACTATGGCTACACCTTC. V is TRBV6-5 and J is TRBJ1-2, with D possibly matching TRBD1 (5 bases). This CDR3 comprises 15 residues. Trimming pared 7 bases from V and 0 bases from J, leaving 15 bases between. Germline V CDR1 and CDR2: MNHEY, SVGAGI.

This clone was seen a handful of times. This chain links TRBV30 with TRBJ2-5; 11 nucleotides line up with TRBD2. Germline CDR1 and CDR2: GTSNPN and SVGIG (reference sequence). This CDR3 spans 19 amino acids. V was clipped by 1 base and J by 5 bases; unmatched bases: 18. DNA for the CDR3: TGTGCCTGGAGTGAGAATTCGGGTAGCGGGGGGGCCTTGGTTGAGACCCAGTACTTC. Translating gives CAWSENSGSGGALVETQYF.

V is TRBV2 and J is TRBJ1-5, with 7 bases lining up with TRBD1. Germline V gene sequence: CDR1 SNHLY, CDR2 FYNNEI. The CDR3 length is 18 residues. The V segment lost 4 bases and the J segment 4 bases; nucleotides outside the gene matches: 16. The CDR3 region has the DNA TGTGCCAGCAGTGTCCGACCAGCTACCGGGACAGCAAATCAGCCCCAGCATTTT. Encoded protein: CASSVRPATGTANQPQHF.

The chain employs TRBV20-1 and TRBJ2-2; D call uncertain. Germline CDR1 and CDR2: DFQATT and SNEGSKA (reference sequence). Trimming shortened V by 5 bases and J by 6 bases, and 7 bases separated the two germline ends. This CDR3 is built from 11 residues. The CDR3 is CSAPSSGELFF. As DNA, the CDR3 is TGCAGTGCTCCCTCCTCCGGGGAGCTGTTTTTT.

This clone is deemed medium-sized. The genes are TRBV11-2 and TRBJ1-4; 8 bases agree with TRBD1. The CDR3 has 14 amino acids. With 5 bases clipped from V and 4 bases from J, the junction kept 3 bases outside the gene matches. Germline loops: CDR1 SGHAT, CDR2 FQNNGV. The DNA of the CDR3 is TGTGCCAGCAGCCGGGACAGGAATAATGAAAAACTGTTTTTT. Translation gives CASSRDRNNEKLFF. Together with reference TRBV11-2 and TRBJ1-4, the CDR3 gives the full variable domain: EAGVAQSPRYKIIEKRQSVAFWCNPISGHATLYWYQQILGQGPKLLIQFQNNGVVDDSQLPKDRFSAERLKGVDSTLKIQPAKLEDSAVYLCASSRDRNNEKLFFGSGTQLSVL.

Comments on this clone: At one boundary the junction diverges from the germline segment, which might be a read error. J is TRBJ2-7 and V is TRBV7-9; the D gene is possibly TRBD1 (6 bases). This CDR3 has 14 residues. Germline V CDR1 and CDR2: SEHNR, FQNEAQ (reference sequence). CDR3 region: CSSSSGQTPYEQYF. The CDR3 DNA reads TGTTCCAGCAGCTCCGGACAGACACCCTACGAGCAGTACTTC.

This chain connects TRBV27 to TRBJ1-1; 11 nucleotides line up with TRBD1. The germline gives CDR1 MNHEY, CDR2 SMNVEV (reference sequence). V dropped 3 bases and J dropped 6; count of bases not matched to a gene: 6. This CDR3 contains 15 residues. CDR3 region: CASSFEGQGVSEAFF. The CDR3 coding sequence is TGTGCCAGCAGTTTTGAGGGACAGGGGGTTTCTGAAGCTTTCTTT.

The chain uses TRBV5-1 and TRBJ1-5; no reliable D call. This CDR3 region has 13 residues. Trimming took off 0 bases at V and 3 bases at J, with 4 bases between the two ends. Germline CDR1 is SGHRS and CDR2 is YFSETQ. The CDR3 nucleotides read TGCGCCAGCAGCTTGGGGGCCAATCAGCCCCAGCATTTT. The encoded protein is CASSLGANQPQHF.